The clone carrying this T cell receptor (beta chain) turned up a few times. Its target is unknown. The data were taken from a study of blood T cells in healthy people across ages. Study observations and caveats: Age showed a roughly linear inverse relationship with TCR beta diversity per million T cells.

In germline, CDR1 is LGHNA, CDR2 YNFKEQ. CDR3 length: 14 amino acids. Trimming left V 0 bases short and J 7 bases short, with 11 bases between. Primers used in a second PCR of roughly 6 to 11 cycles were a sample-barcoded 5' primer and a J-beta primer mix. From the 5' RACE reads, TCRdb called clonotypes with MiXCR, one entry per CDR3 protein. The sample has about 800,000 distinct CDR3 sequences, approximately 25% seen once. These same records also appear under a second study, on T cells of mothers and their children. From that paper: Samples were provided by three healthy Caucasian mothers and their six children.

V usage is TRBV4-2 and J usage is TRBJ2-3, with D hard to call. The sample taken for sequencing was blood. This sequence was found in a boy under 18 in good health. DNA for the CDR3: TGTGCCAGCAGCCAAGAGAAGGCGTTAAATACGCAGTATTTT. Protein sequence: CASSQEKALNTQYF.